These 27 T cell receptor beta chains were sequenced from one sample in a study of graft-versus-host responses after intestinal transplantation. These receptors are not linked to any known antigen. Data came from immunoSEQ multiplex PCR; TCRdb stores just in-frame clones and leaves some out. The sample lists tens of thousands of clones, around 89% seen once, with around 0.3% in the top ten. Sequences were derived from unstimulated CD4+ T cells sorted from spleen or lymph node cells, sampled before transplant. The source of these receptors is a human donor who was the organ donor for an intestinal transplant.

CDR3 bases: TGTGCCAGCTCACCGGGACTTGGAGAGACCCAGTACTTC. The encoded protein is CASSPGLGETQYF. The J gene is TRBJ2-5, the V gene TRBV18; tentative D call: TRBD2 (6 bases). V gave up 3 bases and J gave up 4 bases, with 9 bases separating them. The CDR3 runs to 13 residues. Germline V gene data show CDR1 as KGHSH and CDR2 as LQKENI. Combining the CDR3 with reference TRBV18 and TRBJ2-5 gives the whole variable domain NAGVMQNPRHLVRRRGQEARLRCSPMKGHSHVYWYRQLPEEGLKFMVYLQKENIIDESGMPKERFSAEFPKEGPSILRIQQVVRGDSAAYFCASSPGLGETQYFGPGTRLLVL.

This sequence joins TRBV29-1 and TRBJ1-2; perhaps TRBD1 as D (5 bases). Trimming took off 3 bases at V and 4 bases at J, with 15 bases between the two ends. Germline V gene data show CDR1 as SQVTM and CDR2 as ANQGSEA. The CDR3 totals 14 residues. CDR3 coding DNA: TGCAGCGTTGAGGGTCGACAGCCCGGCTATGGCTACACCTTC. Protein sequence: CSVEGRQPGYGYTF.

CDR3 sequence reads: CASSLPSSGTEAFF. The CDR3 coding sequence is TGCGCCAGCAGCCTTCCTTCTAGCGGCACTGAAGCTTTCTTT. The chain has TRBV5-1 and TRBJ1-1, with D uncertain. Germline V gene sequence: CDR1 SGHRS, CDR2 YFSETQ. V was clipped by 4 bases and J by 4 bases, with 14 bases between them. The CDR3 has 14 amino acids. Based on the CDR3 plus reference TRBV5-1 and TRBJ1-1, the full variable domain is KAGVTQTPRYLIKTRGQQVTLSCSPISGHRSVSWYQQTPGQGLQFLFEYFSETQRNKGNFPGRFSGRQFSNSRSEMNVSTLELGDSALYLCASSLPSSGTEAFFGQGTRLTVV.

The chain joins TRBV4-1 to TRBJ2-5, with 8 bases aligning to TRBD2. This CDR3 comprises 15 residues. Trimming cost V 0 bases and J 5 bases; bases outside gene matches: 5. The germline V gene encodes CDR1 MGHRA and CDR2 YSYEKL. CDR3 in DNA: TGCGCCAGCAGCCAAGAAAGCGGGGGATGGGAGACCCAGTACTTC. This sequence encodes CASSQESGGWETQYF.

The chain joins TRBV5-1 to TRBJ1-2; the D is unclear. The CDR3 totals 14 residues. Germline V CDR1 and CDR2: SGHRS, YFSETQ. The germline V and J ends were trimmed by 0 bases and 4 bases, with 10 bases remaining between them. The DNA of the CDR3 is TGCGCCAGCAGCTTGGAGCCCGTTAGCTATGGCTACACCTTC. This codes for CASSLEPVSYGYTF.

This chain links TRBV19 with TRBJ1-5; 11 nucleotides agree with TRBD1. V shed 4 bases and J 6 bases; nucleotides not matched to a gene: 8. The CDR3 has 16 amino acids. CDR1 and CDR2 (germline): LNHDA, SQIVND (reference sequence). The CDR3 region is CASSTLDRGRSQPQHF. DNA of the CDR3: TGTGCCAGTAGTACCCTGGACAGGGGGCGAAGTCAGCCCCAGCATTTT.

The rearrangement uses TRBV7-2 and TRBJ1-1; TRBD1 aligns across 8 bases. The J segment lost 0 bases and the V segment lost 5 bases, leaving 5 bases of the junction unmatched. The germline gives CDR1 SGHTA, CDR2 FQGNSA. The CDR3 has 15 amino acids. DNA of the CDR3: TGTGCCAGCAGCCCGAGACAGGGGATGAACACTGAAGCTTTCTTT. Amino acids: CASSPRQGMNTEAFF.

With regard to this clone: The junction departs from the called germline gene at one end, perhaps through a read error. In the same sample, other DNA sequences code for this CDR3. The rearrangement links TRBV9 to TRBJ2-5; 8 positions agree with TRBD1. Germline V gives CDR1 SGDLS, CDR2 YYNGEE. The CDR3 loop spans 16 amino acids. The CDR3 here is CASSVHSTGGQETQYF. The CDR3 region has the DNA TGTGCTAGCAGCGTGCATTCTACAGGGGGTCAGGAGACCCAGTACTTC.

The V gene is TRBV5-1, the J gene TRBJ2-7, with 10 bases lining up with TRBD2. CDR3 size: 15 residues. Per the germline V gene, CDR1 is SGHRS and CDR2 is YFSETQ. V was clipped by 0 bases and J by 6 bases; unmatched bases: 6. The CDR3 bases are TGCGCCAGCAGCTTGGGCCTAGCGGGGGCGGGCGAGCAGTACTTC. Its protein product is CASSLGLAGAGEQYF.

The CDR3: CASSRATNRVGSPLHF. Here the CDR3 DNA reads TGTGCCAGCAGCCGAGCCACCAACAGGGTCGGCTCACCCCTCCACTTT. V gene TRBV7-8 combines with J gene TRBJ1-6; perhaps TRBD1 as D (6 bases). With 5 bases removed from V and 10 bases from J, the gap between germline ends came to 21 bases. Germline V CDR1 and CDR2: SGHVS, FQNEAQ. The CDR3 spans 16 residues. The full variable domain, rest sourced from reference TRBV7-8 and TRBJ1-6, is GAGVSQSPRYKVAKRGQDVALRCDPISGHVSLFWYQQALGQGPEFLTYFQNEAQLDKSGLPSDRFFAERPEGSVSTLKIQRTQQEDSAVYLCASSRATNRVGSPLHFGNGTRLTVT.

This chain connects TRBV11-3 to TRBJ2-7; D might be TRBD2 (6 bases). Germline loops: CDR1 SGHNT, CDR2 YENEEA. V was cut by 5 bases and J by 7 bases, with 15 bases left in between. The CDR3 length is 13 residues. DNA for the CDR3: TGTGCCAGCAGCGTACGGGGGATCGGGGAGCAGTACTTC. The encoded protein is CASSVRGIGEQYF. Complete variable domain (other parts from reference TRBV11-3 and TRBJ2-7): EAGVVQSPRYKIIEKKQPVAFWCNPISGHNTLYWYLQNLGQGPELLIRYENEEAVDDSQLPKDRFSAERLKGVDSTLKIQPAELGDSAVYLCASSVRGIGEQYFGPGTRLTVT.

The DNA for the CDR3 is TGTGCCAGCAGCAAACAGTACGGGAGGGTCCCCTACAATGAGCAGTTCTTC. Translation gives CASSKQYGRVPYNEQFF. The chain has TRBV21-1 and TRBJ2-1; whether TRBD2, the table's D call, matches the DNA was not checked. TRBV21-1 is a known pseudogene. The CDR3 spans 17 residues.

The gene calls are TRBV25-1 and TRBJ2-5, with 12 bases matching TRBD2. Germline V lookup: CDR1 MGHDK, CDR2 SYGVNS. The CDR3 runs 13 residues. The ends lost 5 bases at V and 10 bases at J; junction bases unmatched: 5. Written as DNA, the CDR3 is TGTGCCAGCAGTTCCGCTAGCGGGGGGGTCCAGTACTTC. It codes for CASSSASGGVQYF.

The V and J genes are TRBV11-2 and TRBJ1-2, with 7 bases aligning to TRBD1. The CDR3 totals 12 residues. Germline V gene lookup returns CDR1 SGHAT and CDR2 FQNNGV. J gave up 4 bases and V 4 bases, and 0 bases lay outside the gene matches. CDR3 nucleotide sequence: TGTGCCAGCAGCTGGGACAGCTATGGCTACACCTTC. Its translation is CASSWDSYGYTF. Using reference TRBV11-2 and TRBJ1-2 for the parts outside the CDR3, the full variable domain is EAGVAQSPRYKIIEKRQSVAFWCNPISGHATLYWYQQILGQGPKLLIQFQNNGVVDDSQLPKDRFSAERLKGVDSTLKIQPAKLEDSAVYLCASSWDSYGYTFGSGTRLTVV.

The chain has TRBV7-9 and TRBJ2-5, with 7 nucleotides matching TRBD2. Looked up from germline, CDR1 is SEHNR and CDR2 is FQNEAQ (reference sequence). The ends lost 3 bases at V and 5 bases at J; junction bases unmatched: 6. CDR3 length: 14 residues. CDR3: CASSFLQGGETQYF. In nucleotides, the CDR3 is TGTGCCAGCAGCTTCCTCCAGGGAGGGGAGACCCAGTACTTC.

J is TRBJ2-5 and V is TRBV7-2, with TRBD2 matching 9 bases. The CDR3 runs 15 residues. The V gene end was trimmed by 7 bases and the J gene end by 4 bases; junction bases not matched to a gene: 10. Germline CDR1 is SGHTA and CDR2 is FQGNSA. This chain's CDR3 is CASKDQRREGETQYF. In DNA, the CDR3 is TGTGCCAGCAAGGACCAACGGCGGGAGGGAGAGACCCAGTACTTC.

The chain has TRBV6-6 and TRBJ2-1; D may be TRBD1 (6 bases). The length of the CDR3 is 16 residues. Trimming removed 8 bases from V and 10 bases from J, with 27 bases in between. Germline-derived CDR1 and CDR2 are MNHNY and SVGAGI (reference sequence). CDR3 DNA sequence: TGTGCCAGCGGGGGTCAGTTGGCCGGCAGGGGTAGGGAGCAGTTCTTC. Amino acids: CASGGQLAGRGREQFF.

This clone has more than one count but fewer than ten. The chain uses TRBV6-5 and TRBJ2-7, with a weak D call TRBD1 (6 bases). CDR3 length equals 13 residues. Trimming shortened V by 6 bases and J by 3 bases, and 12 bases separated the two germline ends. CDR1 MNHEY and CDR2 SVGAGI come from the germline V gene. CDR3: CASRGAPLYEQYF. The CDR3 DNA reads TGTGCCAGCAGGGGGGCGCCCCTCTACGAGCAGTACTTC.

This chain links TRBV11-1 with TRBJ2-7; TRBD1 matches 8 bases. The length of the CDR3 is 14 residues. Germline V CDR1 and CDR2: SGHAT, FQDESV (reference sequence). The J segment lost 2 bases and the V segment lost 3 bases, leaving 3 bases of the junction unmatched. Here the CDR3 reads CASSFDRGTYEQYF. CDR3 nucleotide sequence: TGTGCCAGCAGCTTCGACAGGGGCACCTACGAGCAGTACTTC.

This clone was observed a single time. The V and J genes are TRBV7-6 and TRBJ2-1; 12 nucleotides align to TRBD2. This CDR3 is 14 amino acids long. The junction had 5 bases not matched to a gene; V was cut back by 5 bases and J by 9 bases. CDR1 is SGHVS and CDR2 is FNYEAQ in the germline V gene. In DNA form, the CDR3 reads TGTGCCAGCAGCGCTCTAGCGGGGGGGCCTGAGCAGTTCTTC. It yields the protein CASSALAGGPEQFF.

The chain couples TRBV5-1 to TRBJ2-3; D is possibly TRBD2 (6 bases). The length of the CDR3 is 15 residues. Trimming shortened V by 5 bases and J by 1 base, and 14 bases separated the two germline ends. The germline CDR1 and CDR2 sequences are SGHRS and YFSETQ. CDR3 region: CASRISPGGTDTQYF. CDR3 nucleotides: TGCGCCAGCAGGATTAGCCCGGGGGGCACAGATACGCAGTATTTT.

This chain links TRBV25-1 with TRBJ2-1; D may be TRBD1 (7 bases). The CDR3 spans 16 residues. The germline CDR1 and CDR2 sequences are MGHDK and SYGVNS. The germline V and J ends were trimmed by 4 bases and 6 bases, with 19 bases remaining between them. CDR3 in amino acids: CASSGEGGQMPNEQFF. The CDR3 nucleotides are TGTGCCAGCAGTGGAGAGGGGGGACAGATGCCCAATGAGCAGTTCTTC.

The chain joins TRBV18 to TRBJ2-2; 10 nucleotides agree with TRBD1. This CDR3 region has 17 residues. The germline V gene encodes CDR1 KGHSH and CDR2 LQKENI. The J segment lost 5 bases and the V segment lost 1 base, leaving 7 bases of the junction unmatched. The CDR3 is CASSPHNLDRGTGELFF. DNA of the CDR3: TGTGCCAGCTCACCACACAACTTGGACAGGGGGACCGGGGAGCTGTTTTTT. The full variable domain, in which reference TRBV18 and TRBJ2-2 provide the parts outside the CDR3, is NAGVMQNPRHLVRRRGQEARLRCSPMKGHSHVYWYRQLPEEGLKFMVYLQKENIIDESGMPKERFSAEFPKEGPSILRIQQVVRGDSAAYFCASSPHNLDRGTGELFFGEGSRLTVL.

This CDR3 reads CASSQIDGSSGNTIYF. The CDR3, as DNA: TGCGCCAGCAGCCAAATTGACGGGAGCTCTGGAAACACCATATATTTT. This rearrangement joins TRBV4-3 to TRBJ1-3; D gene uncertain. Trimming removed 2 bases from V and 0 bases from J, with 11 bases in between. In germline, CDR1 is LGHNA, CDR2 YSLEER. CDR3 length: 16 residues.

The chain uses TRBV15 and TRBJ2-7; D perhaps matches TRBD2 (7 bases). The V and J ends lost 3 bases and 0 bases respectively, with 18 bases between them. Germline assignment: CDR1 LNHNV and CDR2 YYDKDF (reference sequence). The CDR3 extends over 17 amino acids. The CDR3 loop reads CATSRSWGRGSSYEQYF. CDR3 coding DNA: TGTGCCACCAGCAGGTCCTGGGGGCGGGGGAGCTCCTACGAGCAGTACTTC.

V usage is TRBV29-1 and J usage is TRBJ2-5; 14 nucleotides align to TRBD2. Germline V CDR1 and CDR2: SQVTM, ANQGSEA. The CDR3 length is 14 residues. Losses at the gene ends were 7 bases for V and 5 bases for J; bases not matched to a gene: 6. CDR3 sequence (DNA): TGCAGCGCGACTAGCGGGAGGGCCAGGGAGACCCAGTACTTC. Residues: CSATSGRARETQYF.

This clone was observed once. CDR3 bases: TGTGCCAGCAGCTTAACACGGAGCTATGGCTACACCTTC. It codes for CASSLTRSYGYTF. The gene calls are TRBV7-2 and TRBJ1-2; D remains unclear. Trimming pared 2 bases from V and 4 bases from J, leaving 8 bases between. CDR1 and CDR2 (germline): SGHTA, FQGNSA. This CDR3 has 13 amino acids.